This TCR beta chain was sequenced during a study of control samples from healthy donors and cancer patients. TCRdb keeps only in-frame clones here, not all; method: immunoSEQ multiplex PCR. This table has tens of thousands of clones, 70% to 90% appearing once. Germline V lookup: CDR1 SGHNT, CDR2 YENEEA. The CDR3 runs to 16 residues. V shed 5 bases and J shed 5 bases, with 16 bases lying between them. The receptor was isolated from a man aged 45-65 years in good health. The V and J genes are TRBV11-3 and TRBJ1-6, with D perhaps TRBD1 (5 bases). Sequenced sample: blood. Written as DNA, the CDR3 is TGTGCCAGCAGCCCCACGTTAGGGGTTGATAATTCACCCCTCCACTTT. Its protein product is CASSPTLGVDNSPLHF.